This TCR beta chain was recorded in a study of blood T cell repertoires in COVID-19. This table comes from immunoSEQ multiplex PCR, and its TCRdb copy is limited to in-frame clones, with some not included. The table shows 200,000 to 250,000 clones, with 65% to 90% occurring only once. The material sequenced was peripheral blood. The receptor was isolated from a human donor in a cohort sampled during active COVID-19.

The CDR3 protein is CASSQLAGGPAYEQYF. CDR3 coding DNA: TGCGCCAGCAGCCAACTAGCGGGAGGGCCGGCCTACGAGCAGTACTTC. The V call is TRBV5-1, the J call TRBJ2-7; the match to TRBD2 covers 13 bases. Germline V gene sequence: CDR1 SGHRS, CDR2 YFSETQ. With 4 bases clipped from V and 2 bases from J, the junction kept 6 bases outside the gene matches. The CDR3 runs 16 residues.